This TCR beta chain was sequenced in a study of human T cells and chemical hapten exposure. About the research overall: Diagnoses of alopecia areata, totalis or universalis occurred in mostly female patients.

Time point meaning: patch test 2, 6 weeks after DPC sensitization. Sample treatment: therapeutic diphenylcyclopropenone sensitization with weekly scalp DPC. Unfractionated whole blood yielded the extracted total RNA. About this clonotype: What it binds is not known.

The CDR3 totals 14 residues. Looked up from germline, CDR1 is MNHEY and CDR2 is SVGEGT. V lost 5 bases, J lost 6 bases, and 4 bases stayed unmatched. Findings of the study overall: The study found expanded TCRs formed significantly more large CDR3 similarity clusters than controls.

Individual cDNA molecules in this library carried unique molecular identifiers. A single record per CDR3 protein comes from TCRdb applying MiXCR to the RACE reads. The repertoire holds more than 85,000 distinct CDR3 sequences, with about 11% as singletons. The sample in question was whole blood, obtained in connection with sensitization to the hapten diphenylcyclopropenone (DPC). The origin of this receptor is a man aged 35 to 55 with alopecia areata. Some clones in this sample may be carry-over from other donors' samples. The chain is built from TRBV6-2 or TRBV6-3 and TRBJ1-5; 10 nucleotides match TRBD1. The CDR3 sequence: CASSRQGASQPQHF. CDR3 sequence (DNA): TGTGCCAGCAGTCGACAGGGGGCTAGTCAGCCCCAGCATTTT.